This T cell receptor (beta chain) was observed in a study of post-analysis software for immune sequencing data. Study-wide context: Patients had relapsing-remitting, secondary progressive or progressive-relapsing multiple sclerosis; some lacked subtype.

The CDR3 extends over 14 amino acids. V gave up 6 bases and J gave up 4 bases, with 15 bases separating them. The germline CDR1 and CDR2 sequences are MNHNS and SASEGT. Sequencing libraries made from TCR beta cDNA carried unique molecular identifiers. With about 0.95 to 10 million T cells as the source, 450,000 to 600,000 cDNA molecules resulted. TCRdb used MiXCR to reprocess the PCR reads, holding one entry per CDR3 protein. The sample has around 710,000 distinct CDR3 sequences, 46% seen once. Study findings and constraints: About five TRBV segments were more frequent in patients than controls; TRBV5-6, TRBV5-1 and TRBV20-1 belonged to this group. With F measure, samples from one preparation batch clustered together strongly. Significantly decreased normalized Chao1 diversity was recorded for multiple sclerosis patients relative to controls.

As to this clonotype: Its antigen remains unidentified.

Specimen: blood. The V gene is TRBV6-1, the J gene TRBJ1-2; D perhaps matches TRBD1 (6 bases). The source is a girl aged 5-17 years with multiple sclerosis. The DNA for the CDR3 is TGTGCCAGCAGCCAACAGGGCCTGGCCTATGGCTACACCTTC. The encoded protein is CASSQQGLAYGYTF.